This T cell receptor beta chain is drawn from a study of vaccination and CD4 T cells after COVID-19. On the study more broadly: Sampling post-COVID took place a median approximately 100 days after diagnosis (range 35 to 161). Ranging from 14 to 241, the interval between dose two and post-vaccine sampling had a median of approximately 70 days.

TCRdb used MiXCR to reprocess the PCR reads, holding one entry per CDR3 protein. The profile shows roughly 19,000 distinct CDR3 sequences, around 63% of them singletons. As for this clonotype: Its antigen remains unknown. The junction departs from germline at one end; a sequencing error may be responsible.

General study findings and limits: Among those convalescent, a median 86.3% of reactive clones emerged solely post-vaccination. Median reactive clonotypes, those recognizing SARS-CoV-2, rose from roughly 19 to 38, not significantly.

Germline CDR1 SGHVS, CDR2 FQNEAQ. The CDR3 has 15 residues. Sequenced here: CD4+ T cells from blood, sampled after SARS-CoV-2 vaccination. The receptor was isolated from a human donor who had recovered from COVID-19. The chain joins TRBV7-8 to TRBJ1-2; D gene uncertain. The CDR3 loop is CASSLDIGGGYGHTF. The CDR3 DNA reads TGTGCCAGCAGCTTAGATATAGGCGGCGGCTATGGCCACACCTTC. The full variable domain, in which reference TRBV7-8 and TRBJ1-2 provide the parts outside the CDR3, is GAGVSQSPRYKVAKRGQDVALRCDPISGHVSLFWYQQALGQGPEFLTYFQNEAQLDKSGLPSDRFFAERPEGSVSTLKIQRTQQEDSAVYLCASSLDIGGGYGHTFGSGTRLTVV.